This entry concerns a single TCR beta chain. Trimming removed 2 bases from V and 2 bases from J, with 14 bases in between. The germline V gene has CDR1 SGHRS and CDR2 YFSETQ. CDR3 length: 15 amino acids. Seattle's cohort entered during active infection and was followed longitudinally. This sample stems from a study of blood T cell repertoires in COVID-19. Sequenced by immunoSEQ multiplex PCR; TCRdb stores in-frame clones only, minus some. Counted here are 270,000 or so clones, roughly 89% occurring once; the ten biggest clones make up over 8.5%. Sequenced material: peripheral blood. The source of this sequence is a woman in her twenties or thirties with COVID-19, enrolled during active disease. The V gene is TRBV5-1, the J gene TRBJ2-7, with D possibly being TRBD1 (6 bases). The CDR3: CASSFRKGVPYEQYF. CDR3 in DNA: TGCGCCAGCAGCTTTAGGAAGGGGGTCCCCTACGAGCAGTACTTC.